In its sample, the clone carrying this T cell receptor (beta chain) was seen once. What it binds is unknown. Sequenced by immunoSEQ multiplex PCR; TCRdb stores in-frame clones only, minus some. The data contain roughly 180,000 clones, under 95% of them singletons. The data were obtained in a study of T cell responses to AZD1222 COVID-19 vaccine. Notes on the study in general: In a largely white British group with more females than males, clonal diversity was possibly underestimated.

V was trimmed by 5 bases and J by 5 bases, leaving 12 bases between them. Looked up from germline, CDR1 is MNHEY and CDR2 is SVGEGT. The CDR3 is 13 residues long. The J gene is TRBJ2-5, the V gene TRBV6-2 or TRBV6-3; D unresolved. The sample in question was peripheral blood, obtained 28 days after the second AZD1222 dose. The sequence came from an adult who received the AZD1222 COVID-19 vaccine. The CDR3 DNA reads as TGTGCCAGCAGTAAATCTGAGTGGGAGACCCAGTACTTC. Protein product: CASSKSEWETQYF.